This TCR delta chain comes out of a study of Vδ1+ human thymocytes. Findings and caveats of the study: Thymic TRG and TRD repertoires appeared highly polyclonal, with Gaussian CDR3 length distributions.

Germline V CDR1 and CDR2: TSWWSYY, QGS. The V and J ends lost 5 bases and 8 bases respectively, with 12 bases between them. CDR3 length equals 12 residues. The template was reverse-transcribed extracted RNA. Pooled V-gene forward primers with one constant-region reverse primer generated the CDR3 amplicons by multiplex PCR. TCRdb reanalysed the multiplex PCR reads with CATT. The table includes about 54,000 delta-chain clones, approximately 15% detected once. As for this clone: The antigen is unknown.

The chain uses TRDV1 and TRDJ1, with D unclear. The specimen was Vdelta1+ gamma-delta thymocytes from the thymus. Subset meaning: FACS-sorted CD3+ TCRalphabeta- TCRVdelta1+ TCRVdelta2- thymocytes. The clonotype comes from a boy under two years old who had congenital heart surgery. The CDR3 region is CALGTYPDKLIF. The CDR3 coding sequence is TGTGCTCTTGGGACCTATCCTGACAAACTCATCTTT.